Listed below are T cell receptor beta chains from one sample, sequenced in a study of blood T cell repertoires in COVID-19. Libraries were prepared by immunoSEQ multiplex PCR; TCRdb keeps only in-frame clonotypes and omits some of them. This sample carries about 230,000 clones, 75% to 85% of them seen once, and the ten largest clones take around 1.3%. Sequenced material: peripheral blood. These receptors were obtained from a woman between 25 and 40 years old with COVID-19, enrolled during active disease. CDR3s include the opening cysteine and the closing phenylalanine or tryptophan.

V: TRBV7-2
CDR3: CASSISGSFEQYF

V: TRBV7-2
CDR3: CASSSPRILTHNSPLHF

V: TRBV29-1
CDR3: CSVEAGADTQYF

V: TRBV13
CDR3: CASSSRQGRTSTDTQYF

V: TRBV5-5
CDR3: CASIPSQGRSTEAFF

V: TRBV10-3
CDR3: CAISGLAGETQYF

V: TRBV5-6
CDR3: CASSGDRATEAFF

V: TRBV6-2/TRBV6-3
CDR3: CASSYLQGTYEQYF

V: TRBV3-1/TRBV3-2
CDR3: CASSQRTGYDEKLFF

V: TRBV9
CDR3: CASSVGTGNEKLFF

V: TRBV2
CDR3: CASRLTGVGNQPQHF

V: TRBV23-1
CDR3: CASTLSRVAREVAGELFF

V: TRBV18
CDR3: CASSSPPGGVWTQYSGGVWTQYF

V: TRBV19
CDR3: CASRATLASTYNEQFF

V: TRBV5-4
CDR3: CASSGSYGGGTHEQYF

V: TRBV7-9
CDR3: CASSPPAGGTEAFF

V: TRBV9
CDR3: CASSLGERNEQYF